The 4 T cell receptor beta chains reported below all come from one sample, sequenced in a study of beta chain features in type 1 diabetes. Study-level findings and limits: Researchers report that Type 1 diabetes patients had moderately but significantly shorter TCRB CDR3s across all four CD4+ subsets.

The study reverse transcribed the entire isolated RNA, so it sequenced expressed TCRB transcripts. Clones were sequenced by immunoSEQ multiplex PCR, and TCRdb holds only the in-frame ones, with some missing. The data show about 160,000 clones, around 8% seen once. No antigen is known for these receptors. The specimen sequenced was central memory CD4+ T cells from blood. These receptor sequences come from a woman in her thirties or forties with type 1 diabetes.

The chain carries TRBV6-5 and TRBJ1-1, with 7 bases that match TRBD1. CDR1 is MNHEY, CDR2 SVGAGI, per germline. With V trimmed by 7 bases and J by 7 bases, 9 bases remained unmatched. CDR3 length equals 13 residues. CDR3 region: CASTRTGTNEAFF. DNA for the CDR3: TGTGCCAGCACCAGGACAGGTACGAATGAAGCTTTCTTT.

The CDR3 nucleotides read TGTGCCAGCAGTCCCTCCGGGCAGGGTGAGCCCCAGCATTTT. The encoded protein is CASSPSGQGEPQHF. The chain uses TRBV2 and TRBJ1-5; D may be TRBD1 (5 bases). The V and J ends lost 5 bases and 8 bases respectively, with 16 bases between them. CDR1 is SNHLY, CDR2 FYNNEI, per germline. The CDR3 runs to 14 residues.

The table lists this clone with a few counts. The rearrangement uses TRBV28 and TRBJ2-5; D possibly corresponds to TRBD2 (6 bases). The CDR3 runs 17 residues. Between the trimmed V and J ends, which lost 5 bases and 1 base, there was a span of 20 bases. Germline assignment: CDR1 MDHEN and CDR2 SYDVKM. The CDR3 DNA follows: TGTGCCAGCAGTCCCCCGGGAGCTCTCGCCTCCCAAGAGACCCAGTACTTC. Translating it yields CASSPPGALASQETQYF.

The CDR3 reads CASAVGGYEQYF. The CDR3 nucleotides are TGTGCCAGCGCCGTGGGGGGCTACGAGCAGTACTTC. The rearrangement uses TRBV7-2 and TRBJ2-7; D is perhaps TRBD2 (6 bases). Germline V gives CDR1 SGHTA, CDR2 FQGNSA. The CDR3 covers 12 residues. Trimming removed 8 bases at V and 3 bases at J, with 11 bases between.